Presented here are 16 T cell receptor beta chains from one specimen sequenced in a study of CD8+ T cells in alopecia areata. Reverse transcribed after extraction, RNA yielded cDNA as the sequencing template. Profiled with immunoSEQ multiplex PCR; TCRdb holds only in-frame clones, not every one. The sample gives 95,000 to 120,000 clones, around three fifths of which show up once; 3% to 4% is in the top ten. Treatment reported: oral pan-JAK inhibitor, 5-10 mg twice daily. Sample: CD4+ T cells sorted from blood, taken at week 24, from a patient treated with tofacitinib. Every receptor here comes from a human donor with alopecia areata.

The chain has TRBV19 and TRBJ1-5; 8 nucleotides line up with TRBD1. This CDR3 comprises 16 residues. The germline V gene encodes CDR1 LNHDA and CDR2 SQIVND (reference sequence). With 7 bases clipped from V and 2 bases from J, the junction kept 10 bases outside the gene matches. CDR3 coding DNA: TGTGCCAGTAATCTCGACAGGGGAACGGGCAATCAGCCCCAGCATTTT. Translating it yields CASNLDRGTGNQPQHF.

The rearrangement links TRBV2 to TRBJ1-3, with D tentatively TRBD1 (6 bases). The ends were cut back, 6 bases at V and 4 bases at J, with 16 bases in the middle. The V gene's germline CDR1 is SNHLY and CDR2 FYNNEI. This CDR3 has 15 amino acids. The CDR3 DNA reads as TGTGCCAGCAGCGAAAGGAGGGGGATCGGAAACACCATATATTTT. Translating gives CASSERRGIGNTIYF. The variable domain in full, completed from reference TRBV2 and TRBJ1-3, reads EPEVTQTPSHQVTQMGQEVILRCVPISNHLYFYWYRQILGQKVEFLVSFYNNEISEKSEIFDDQFSVERPDGSNFTLKIRSTKLEDSAMYFCASSERRGIGNTIYFGEGSWLTVV.

The chain joins TRBV5-1 to TRBJ2-1; D remains ambiguous. CDR3 size: 12 residues. Germline V gene data show CDR1 as SGHRS and CDR2 as YFSETQ. Trimming pared 2 bases from V and 7 bases from J, leaving 7 bases between. The CDR3 loop is CASSLGWNEQFF. The CDR3 DNA reads as TGCGCCAGCAGCTTAGGGTGGAATGAGCAGTTCTTC.

The chain recombines TRBV18 with TRBJ2-5; tentative D call: TRBD1 (7 bases). Germline assignment: CDR1 KGHSH and CDR2 LQKENI. CDR3 length: 17 residues. The germline V and J ends were trimmed by 3 bases and 4 bases, with 21 bases remaining between them. The CDR3 loop reads CASSPGAGQLFPETQYF. The CDR3 DNA sequence: TGTGCCAGCTCACCCGGCGCGGGACAGCTCTTCCCAGAGACCCAGTACTTC.

The gene calls are TRBV25-1 and TRBJ1-2, with D possibly matching TRBD1 (6 bases). CDR3 length equals 17 residues. Germline CDR1 reads MGHDK; CDR2 reads SYGVNS. Trimming took 3 bases from V and 8 from J, leaving 25 bases between them. In DNA, the CDR3 is TGTGCCAGCAGTGACAGCTCTAACAGGGTATCGGCGAGAGGCTACACCTTC. Translation gives CASSDSSNRVSARGYTF.

The rearrangement links TRBV4-1 to TRBJ1-2; D gene unclear. Germline values: CDR1 MGHRA, CDR2 YSYEKL. The CDR3 is made up of 14 amino acids. V was pared by 0 bases and J by 2 bases, with 7 bases between. Written as DNA, the CDR3 is TGCGCCAGCAGCCAAGATGGTCAGAACTATGGCTACACCTTC. Its translation: CASSQDGQNYGYTF.

This clone was seen a handful of times. The rearrangement joins TRBV29-1 to TRBJ1-2, with 7 bases aligning to TRBD1. The CDR3 spans 14 residues. The ends lost 6 bases at V and 3 bases at J; junction bases unmatched: 10. Germline V gives CDR1 SQVTM, CDR2 ANQGSEA. CDR3 loop: CSVTQRGTDYGYTF. Here the CDR3 DNA reads TGCAGCGTGACTCAGAGGGGGACAGACTATGGCTACACCTTC.

The V gene is TRBV6-6, the J gene TRBJ2-3, with TRBD2 matching over 9 bases. The CDR3 has 15 residues. After removal of 8 bases from V and 0 bases from J, the junction contained 6 bases not matched to a gene. Germline V CDR1 and CDR2: MNHNY, SVGAGI (reference sequence). CDR3 sequence: CASSRLAASTDTQYF. The CDR3 DNA is TGTGCCAGCTCCCGACTAGCGGCTAGCACAGATACGCAGTATTTT.

A few counts support this clone. The chain combines TRBV6-5 with TRBJ1-2; D is uncertain. Deletions cut 5 bases from V and 8 bases from J, with 12 bases between. Germline CDR1 reads MNHEY; CDR2 reads SVGAGI. The CDR3 loop spans 12 amino acids. The CDR3 nucleotides are TGTGCCAGCAGTAGGACCACCGAAGGCTACACCTTC. Protein sequence: CASSRTTEGYTF.

There are a few counts of this clone. This chain joins TRBV11-3 and TRBJ2-1, with D tentatively TRBD1 (5 bases). V was clipped by 5 bases and J by 8 bases, with 19 bases between them. Looked up from germline, CDR1 is SGHNT and CDR2 is YENEEA. The CDR3 extends over 15 amino acids. Here the CDR3 reads CASSRRGWASDEQFF. CDR3 DNA: TGTGCCAGCAGCAGAAGGGGTTGGGCCAGCGATGAGCAGTTCTTC.

This rearrangement joins TRBV19 to TRBJ2-4; D might be TRBD1 (6 bases). The CDR3 runs 14 residues. CDR1 and CDR2 (germline): LNHDA, SQIVND (reference sequence). V shed 5 bases and J shed 7 bases, with 15 bases lying between them. CDR3 residues: CASSSRDILNIQYF. The CDR3 DNA is TGTGCCAGTAGTTCCCGGGACATACTCAACATTCAGTACTTC.

There are a few counts of this clone. Other DNA sequences from this sample encode an identical CDR3 as well. The rearrangement joins TRBV30 to TRBJ2-7; D remains ambiguous. The germline V gene encodes CDR1 GTSNPN and CDR2 SVGIG (reference sequence). V shed 0 bases and J shed 4 bases, with 4 bases lying between them. This CDR3 spans 11 amino acids. As DNA, the CDR3 is TGTGCCTGGAGTGTCAGTTACGAGCAGTACTTC. It yields the protein CAWSVSYEQYF.

This clone has just a few counts. CDR3 coding DNA: TGTGCCAGCGCCTATATGCGCGGGGGGCGAGAGACCCAGTACTTC. Translating gives CASAYMRGGRETQYF. The chain joins TRBV7-9 to TRBJ2-5, with TRBD2 matching 8 bases. Germline assignment: CDR1 SEHNR and CDR2 FQNEAQ (reference sequence). The V segment lost 8 bases and the J segment 4 bases; nucleotides outside the gene matches: 12. The CDR3 has 15 residues.

This clone occurred many times. This chain joins TRBV11-2 and TRBJ2-1; 8 nucleotides line up with TRBD1. Trimming removed 8 bases from V and 2 bases from J; junction bases left unmatched: 8. This CDR3 comprises 15 residues. The germline gives CDR1 SGHAT, CDR2 FQNNGV. The CDR3 region is CASESGTGAYNEQFF. Here the CDR3 DNA reads TGTGCCAGCGAATCCGGGACAGGCGCCTACAATGAGCAGTTCTTC. The entire variable domain, with the rest obtained from reference TRBV11-2 and TRBJ2-1, is as follows: EAGVAQSPRYKIIEKRQSVAFWCNPISGHATLYWYQQILGQGPKLLIQFQNNGVVDDSQLPKDRFSAERLKGVDSTLKIQPAKLEDSAVYLCASESGTGAYNEQFFGPGTRLTVL.

The chain is built from TRBV27 and TRBJ2-5; possible D gene TRBD1, 6 bases. CDR3 size: 14 residues. Germline CDR1 is MNHEY and CDR2 is SMNVEV (reference sequence). V lost 5 bases to trimming and J lost 5 bases, with 15 bases between them. The CDR3 loop reads CASSPQGNYETQYF. The CDR3 DNA follows: TGTGCCAGCAGTCCGCAGGGGAATTACGAGACCCAGTACTTC.

This clone was found a few times. The chain uses TRBV9 and TRBJ2-5, with D tentatively TRBD2 (5 bases). Germline V gives CDR1 SGDLS, CDR2 YYNGEE. The V gene lost 0 bases and the J gene lost 5 bases, with 11 bases spanning the gap. The CDR3 totals 14 residues. In DNA form, the CDR3 reads TGTGCCAGCAGCGTAGCCTTGAGGGCGGAGACCCAGTACTTC. It translates to CASSVALRAETQYF.